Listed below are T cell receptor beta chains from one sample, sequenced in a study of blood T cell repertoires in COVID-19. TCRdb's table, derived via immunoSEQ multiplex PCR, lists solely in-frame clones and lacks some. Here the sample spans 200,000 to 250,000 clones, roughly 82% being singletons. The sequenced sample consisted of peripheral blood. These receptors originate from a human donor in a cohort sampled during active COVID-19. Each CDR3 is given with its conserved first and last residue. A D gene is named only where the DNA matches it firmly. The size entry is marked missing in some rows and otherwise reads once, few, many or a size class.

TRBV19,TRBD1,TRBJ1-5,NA,TGTGCCAGTAGTCCGATGGACAGGGTCAATCAGCCCCAGCATTTT,CASSPMDRVNQPQHF
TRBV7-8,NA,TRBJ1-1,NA,TGTGCCAGCAGCCCGGGGGGGGGCCGGGCTTTCTTT,CASSPGGGRAFF
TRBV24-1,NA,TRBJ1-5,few,TGTGCCACCCTCGGGCCAGGGAGGGGTTGTAGCAATCAGCCCCAGCATTTT,CATLGPGRGCSNQPQHF
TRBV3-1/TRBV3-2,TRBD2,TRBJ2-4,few,TGTGCCAGCAGCCAAGTAGCGGGAGGGCCGGACATTCAGTACTTC,CASSQVAGGPDIQYF
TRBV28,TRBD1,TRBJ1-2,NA,TGTGCCAGCAGTTTAGCGTCTAAGACAGGGGAGGAAGGCTACACCTTC,CASSLASKTGEEGYTF
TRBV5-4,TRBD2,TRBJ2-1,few,TGTGCCAGCAGCGCCCCCGGGACTAGCATCAATGAGCAGTTCTTC,CASSAPGTSINEQFF
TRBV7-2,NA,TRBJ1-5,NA,TGTGCCAGCAGCTTCGACGGCCAGGGCCTCAATCAGCCCCAGCATTTT,CASSFDGQGLNQPQHF
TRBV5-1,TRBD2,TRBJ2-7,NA,TGCGCCAGCATGGAGACTGACCCGGGACTAGCTCGTCCCTACGAGCAGTACTTC,CASMETDPGLARPYEQYF
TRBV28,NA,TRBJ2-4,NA,TGTGCCAGCAGTTTAGGGGGGGCCAAAAACATTCAGTACTTC,CASSLGGAKNIQYF
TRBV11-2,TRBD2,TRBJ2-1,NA,TGTGCCAGCACTATAGCGGGGGCATCCTACAATGAGCAGTTCTTC,CASTIAGASYNEQFF
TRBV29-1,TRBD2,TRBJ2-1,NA,TGCAGCGTTGAAGATGTTAGACTAGCGGGAAGCGGTGAGCAGTTCTTC,CSVEDVRLAGSGEQFF
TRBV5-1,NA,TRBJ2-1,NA,TGCGCCAGCAGAACGGGGGAAAATTACAATGAGCAGTTCTTC,CASRTGENYNEQFF
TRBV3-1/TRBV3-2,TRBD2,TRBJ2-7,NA,TGTGCCAGCAGCGACATATTAGCGGGACATTCCTACGAGCAGTACTTC,CASSDILAGHSYEQYF
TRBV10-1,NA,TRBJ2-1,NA,TGCGCCAGCAGTGGGCTAGGACTCGCCTCCTACAATGAGCAGTTCTTC,CASSGLGLASYNEQFF
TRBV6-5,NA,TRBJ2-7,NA,TGTGCCAGCAGTCGCGAGATTTCCTACGAGCAGTACTTC,CASSREISYEQYF
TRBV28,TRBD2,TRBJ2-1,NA,TGTGCCAGCAGGGCAATGGGACGCGGGAGGGCCACGGATGAGCAGTTCTTC,CASRAMGRGRATDEQFF
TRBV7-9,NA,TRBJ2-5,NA,TGTGCCAGCAGGCGGGACAGACAAGAGACCCAGTACTTC,CASRRDRQETQYF
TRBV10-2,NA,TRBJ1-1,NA,TGCGCCAGCAGATACAGAGCCCTGAACTCCGAAGCTTTCTTT,CASRYRALNSEAFF
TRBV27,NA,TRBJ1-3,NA,TGTGCCAGCAGTTTATCGCAGGGCCCTGGAAACACCATATATTTT,CASSLSQGPGNTIYF
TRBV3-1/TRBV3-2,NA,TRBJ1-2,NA,TGTGCCAGCAGCCAAGAGGGCCGAGTCTATGGCTACACCTTC,CASSQEGRVYGYTF
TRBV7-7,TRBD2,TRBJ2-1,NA,TGTGCCAGCAGCTCGGGACTAGCGGCCTCCTACAATGAGCAGTTCTTC,CASSSGLAASYNEQFF
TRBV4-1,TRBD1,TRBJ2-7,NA,TGCGCCAGCAGCTTTCGGACAGGGGGGACCTACGAGCAGTACTTC,CASSFRTGGTYEQYF
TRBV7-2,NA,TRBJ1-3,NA,TGTGCCAGCAGCTTATTCGGGGAACGAAACACCATATATTTT,CASSLFGERNTIYF
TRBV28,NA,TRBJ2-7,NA,TGTGCCAGCTTCTCCTGGGCAGACGAGCAGTACTTC,CASFSWADEQYF
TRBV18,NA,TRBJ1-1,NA,TGTGCCAGCTCACCACAGGAGAAGAACACTGAAGCTTTCTTT,CASSPQEKNTEAFF
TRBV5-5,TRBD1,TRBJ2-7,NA,TGTGCCAGCAGCTCAGGGGGACGACCCTACGAGCAGTACTTC,CASSSGGRPYEQYF
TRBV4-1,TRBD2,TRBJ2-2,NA,TGCGCCAGCAGCCAAGGGGGGGGTAATACACTAAACACCGGGGAGCTGTTTTTT,CASSQGGGNTLNTGELFF
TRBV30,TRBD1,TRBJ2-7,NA,TGTGCCTGGAGACCTGAGGGACAGCTCTACGAGCAGTACTTC,CAWRPEGQLYEQYF